This is a list of T cell receptor beta chains from one sample in a study of HIV-infected patients and healthy controls. TCRdb re-derived calls from the 5' RACE reads in MiXCR, one entry per CDR3 protein. The sample carries 17,000 or so distinct CDR3 sequences, 9.4% recorded once. The material sequenced was blood. Receptors were obtained from an adult in good health. CDR3s include the opening cysteine and the closing phenylalanine or tryptophan. A D gene is named only where the DNA matches it firmly. Rows give clone size only sometimes, using once, few, many, or a class for an expanded clone.

>TRBD1|TRBJ1-5|many|TRBV29-1
CSVSPGTGAQPQHF
TGCAGCGTGTCCCCCGGGACAGGGGCTCAGCCCCAGCATTTT
>TRBD2|TRBJ2-3|-|TRBV2
CASSELAGFPDTQYF
TGTGCCAGCAGCGAACTAGCGGGATTCCCAGATACGCAGTATTTT
>TRBD2|TRBJ2-5|-|TRBV5-1
CASSLLAGGETQYF
TGCGCCAGCAGCTTGCTAGCGGGAGGCGAGACCCAGTACTTC
>TRBD2|TRBJ2-3|many|TRBV18
CASSPQVFRLAGVRDTQYF
TGTGCCAGCTCACCACAGGTTTTTCGACTAGCGGGAGTGAGAGATACGCAGTATTTT
>-|TRBJ1-1|many|TRBV10-3
CAIRDLDTEAFF
TGTGCCATCAGGGACCTCGACACTGAAGCTTTCTTT
>TRBD2|TRBJ2-3|medium-sized|TRBV14
CASSLGLASSTDTQYF
TGTGCCAGCAGCCTGGGACTAGCGAGCAGCACAGATACGCAGTATTTT
>-|TRBJ2-5|medium-sized|TRBV5-1
CASSSGQEETQYF
TGCGCCAGCAGCTCCGGACAAGAAGAGACCCAGTACTTC
>-|TRBJ2-7|-|TRBV7-2
CASSLGGGMSYEQYF
TGTGCCAGCAGCTTAGGTGGCGGGATGTCCTACGAGCAGTACTTC
>TRBD2|TRBJ2-7|medium-sized|TRBV4-1
CASSQGSLAAYEQYF
TGCGCCAGCAGCCAAGGGAGCCTAGCGGCCTACGAGCAGTACTTC
>-|TRBJ2-3|many|TRBV18
CASSPTEALEDTQYF
TGTGCCAGCTCACCCACGGAGGCGCTCGAGGATACGCAGTATTTT
>-|TRBJ2-5|many|TRBV2
CASSERQVYQETQYF
TGTGCCAGCAGTGAAAGACAAGTGTACCAAGAGACCCAGTACTTC
>-|TRBJ2-3|medium-sized|TRBV7-2
CASSLVVSQPDTQYF
TGTGCCAGCAGCTTAGTGGTCAGTCAACCAGATACGCAGTATTTT
>TRBD1|TRBJ1-4|many|TRBV12-3/TRBV12-4
CASRWTGGSNEKLFF
TGTGCCAGCAGGTGGACAGGGGGTTCGAATGAAAAACTGTTTTTT
>-|TRBJ2-1|few|TRBV12-3/TRBV12-4
CASSLDPYNEQFF
TGTGCCAGCAGTTTAGACCCCTACAATGAGCAGTTCTTC
>-|TRBJ2-3|many|TRBV4-2
CASSQDAAYPRVDTQYF
TGTGCCAGCAGCCAAGATGCAGCCTACCCCCGGGTAGATACGCAGTATTTT
>TRBD2|TRBJ2-1|-|TRBV18
CASSRAPAGGSYNEQFF
TGTGCCAGCTCACGGGCTCCGGCGGGAGGGTCCTACAATGAGCAGTTCTTC
>-|TRBJ2-1|many|TRBV14
CASSQGPRTAEQFF
TGTGCCAGCAGCCAAGGCCCCCGGACAGCTGAGCAGTTCTTC
>-|TRBJ2-1|many|TRBV11-3
CASSFLSGDNEQFF
TGTGCCAGCAGCTTTCTGTCTGGGGACAATGAGCAGTTCTTC
>-|TRBJ1-5|many|TRBV28
CASSLDQPQHF
TGTGCCAGCAGTTTAGATCAGCCCCAGCATTTT
>-|TRBJ1-5|many|TRBV6-4
CASSDAGLAQRYSNQPQHF
TGTGCCAGCAGTGACGCGGGACTGGCTCAACGATATAGCAATCAGCCCCAGCATTTT
>-|TRBJ1-4|-|TRBV28
CASSFLMANEKLFF
TGTGCCAGCAGTTTTTTAATGGCTAATGAAAAACTGTTTTTT
>-|TRBJ1-2|many|TRBV7-8
CASSLESPNYGYTF
TGTGCCAGCAGCTTGGAGAGCCCTAACTATGGCTACACCTTC
>-|TRBJ2-3|many|TRBV6-5
CASSYSTGNTDTQYF
TGTGCCAGCAGTTACTCGACTGGAAACACAGATACGCAGTATTTT
>-|TRBJ2-3|many|TRBV7-9
CASSLESQREDTQYF
TGTGCCAGCAGCTTAGAGTCACAGCGTGAGGATACGCAGTATTTT
>TRBD1|TRBJ2-7|many|TRBV7-2
CASSLYSFVTGANEQYF
TGTGCCAGCAGCTTATATTCCTTTGTGACAGGGGCCAACGAGCAGTACTTC
>TRBD2|TRBJ2-1|many|TRBV29-1
CSVESSGRGEQFF
TGCAGCGTTGAATCTAGCGGGAGGGGAGAGCAGTTCTTC
>TRBD2|TRBJ2-3|few|TRBV6-2/TRBV6-3
CASSFIAGEITDTQYF
TGTGCCAGCAGTTTCATAGCGGGAGAGATAACAGATACGCAGTATTTT
>TRBD1|TRBJ2-3|-|TRBV5-5
CASSVGTGMDTQYF
TGTGCCAGCAGCGTCGGGACAGGGATGGATACGCAGTATTTT
>-|TRBJ1-1|-|TRBV2
CASNMLIVQNTEAFF
TGTGCCAGCAACATGCTAATCGTTCAGAACACTGAAGCTTTCTTT
>-|TRBJ2-5|medium-sized|TRBV7-2
CASSLARYQETQYF
TGTGCCAGCAGCTTAGCGCGTTACCAAGAGACCCAGTACTTC
>TRBD1|TRBJ1-1|many|TRBV7-9
CASSGQGRTEAFF
TGTGCCAGCAGCGGACAGGGAAGAACTGAAGCTTTCTTT